This T cell receptor beta chain comes out of a study of cytomegalovirus exposure and HLA in healthy donors (dated by TCRdb to about 2017). Broadly, across the study: According to a later analysis, one platform produced both the roughly 120 validation repertoires and the 666 repertoires of the first cohort. High-throughput TCR immunosequencing, statistical association of individual TCRs with disease status, and machine learning were combined to predict cytomegalovirus infection status. The study aimed to test whether cataloging public T cell receptors could reveal signatures of past pathogen exposure. In addition to the first cohort of around 670 subjects, a separate validation cohort of approximately 120 different subjects was used.

Including cysteine and phenylalanine, the CDR3 has 17 amino acids. Of all the DNA, just the CDR3 is kept, 51 bases in frame from base 1. Per the germline V gene (reference sequence), SEHNR is the CDR1 and FQNEAQ is the CDR2. From V the trimming removes 4 bases and from J it removes 0 bases, while the gene matches leave 5 bases of the junction unaccounted for. Donors formed part of the validation cohort, which comprised 120 subjects and was distinct from the first cohort of under 850 subjects. With regard to this clone: Its binding antigen is unknown. The sample holds no much larger clone one base away, and base qualities are not on file.

The protocol used for the library was the immunoSEQ multiplex PCR assay. As for how the authors treated the data: A statistical classification framework was built to diagnose cytomegalovirus status from the catalog of TCR beta chain sequences. Entries here come from immuneACCESS through TCRdb and include only in-frame sequences with V and J called. Some clones fail to appear in such tables; in the studies checked, an unresolved V gene covers under half of the shortfall, and the cause of the remainder is unknown. V and J calls and clone size follow that table, whereas D and trimming were derived from the DNA. This sample lists 100,000 to 150,000 clones; 89% were detected once. Less than 1.5% of the sample goes to the ten largest clones. What the authors observed across the whole study: The classifier was reported to diagnose cytomegalovirus status with high specificity and sensitivity in both the original cohort and the validation cohort. According to the authors, the approach could potentially be generalized to other disease states and immunological phenotypes. A later analysis found that TCRs clustered in the first cohort also tended to co-occur in the 110 or so validation repertoires, with more than 90% of cluster scores above 0. The study gave a list of 150 to 200 TCR beta chains associated with cytomegalovirus. Most TCR sequences were seen in very few donors, while some public TCRs were found in many individuals. The validation cohort had no HLA typing available for a later analysis, so co-occurrence within that cohort was assessed over all 130 or so repertoires. A few of the identified cytomegalovirus-associated TCR beta chains were confirmed in vitro to be specific for cytomegalovirus antigens.

The sample was PBMCs. The receptor chain draws on TRBV7-9 and TRBJ2-3, and TRBD2 aligns with 12 junction nucleotides. The TCR sequence derives from a woman aged 18-30 years in good health and CMV-seronegative. CDR3 region: CASSSPSGRVSTDTQYF. The nucleotide sequence is TGTGCCAGCAGCTCCCCTAGCGGGAGGGTTAGCACAGATACGCAGTATTTT.